Given below is one T cell receptor beta chain in context. The target antigen is unknown. Every donor had blood drawn once into heparin, around 120 mL on average. The sample comes from a study of beta chain features in type 1 diabetes. Overall study results and limits: Because the template was cDNA, high-expressing cells might be over-represented. VDJ junctions from patients with type 1 diabetes contained fewer insertions and more deletions.

Reverse transcription of all isolated RNA meant that expressed TCRB transcripts were sequenced. TCRdb's copy holds only in-frame clones and misses some; the assay was immunoSEQ multiplex PCR. The sample includes a few hundred thousand clones, about a tenth seen only once; the top ten take roughly 1.4%. The CDR3 is made up of 16 amino acids. Germline V lookup: CDR1 LNHDA, CDR2 SQIVND (reference sequence). The V and J ends lost 5 bases and 0 bases respectively, with 14 bases between them. V usage is TRBV19 and J usage is TRBJ2-4, with D hard to call. The sequenced material came from central memory CD4+ T cells from blood. This receptor was obtained from a young man in good health. The CDR3 is CASSPSAAIAKNIQYF. CDR3 bases: TGTGCCAGTAGTCCTTCGGCGGCCATAGCCAAAAACATTCAGTACTTC. Complete variable domain (other parts from reference TRBV19 and TRBJ2-4): DGGITQSPKYLFRKEGQNVTLSCEQNLNHDAMYWYRQDPGQGLRLIYYSQIVNDFQKGDIAEGYSVSREKKESFPLTVTSAQKNPTAFYLCASSPSAAIAKNIQYFGAGTRLSVL.